These 6 T cell receptor beta chains were sequenced from one sample in a study of early T cells in non-severe SARS-CoV-2 infection. TCRdb re-derived calls from the 5' RACE reads in MiXCR, one entry per CDR3 protein. The repertoire holds over 45,000 distinct CDR3 sequences, about 7.7% seen once, with under 12% in the top ten. The specimen was whole blood, collected at baseline. The source of these receptors is an adult who was a healthcare worker with PCR-confirmed SARS-CoV-2 infection or an uninfected control (not recorded which).

This clonotype has ten or more counts. This chain connects TRBV29-1 to TRBJ2-1; 15 bases are a match to TRBD2. Germline assignment: CDR1 SQVTM and CDR2 ANQGSEA. The CDR3 extends over 13 amino acids. J gave up 15 bases and V 5 bases, and 8 bases lay outside the gene matches. CDR3 loop: CSVPGLAGGELFF. The CDR3 nucleotides read TGCAGCGTTCCGGGACTAGCGGGAGGAGAATTGTTCTTC.

This clonotype has just a few counts. The chain combines TRBV29-1 with TRBJ2-7; a possible D gene is TRBD1 (6 bases). The CDR3 contains 12 residues. Trimming removed 4 bases at V and 4 bases at J, with 11 bases between. The germline V gene has CDR1 SQVTM and CDR2 ANQGSEA. The CDR3 loop reads CSVAGTFYEQYF. The DNA for the CDR3 is TGCAGCGTTGCCGGGACATTTTACGAGCAGTACTTC.

This clonotype showed up just a few times. This sequence joins TRBV10-1 and TRBJ2-5; weak D call: TRBD2 (5 bases). The CDR3 covers 14 residues. With 4 bases removed from V and 2 bases from J, the gap between germline ends came to 11 bases. Germline V gene data show CDR1 as WNHNN and CDR2 as SYGVQD (reference sequence). DNA of the CDR3: TGCGCCAGCAGTGGGTCGAGCGGTCAAGAGACCCAGTACTTC. Its protein is CASSGSSGQETQYF.

The genes are TRBV18 and TRBJ1-1; no clear D. Trimming cost V 1 base and J 7 bases, with 7 bases left between them. Germline CDR1 is KGHSH and CDR2 is LQKENI. This CDR3 region has 12 residues. CDR3 DNA sequence: TGTGCCAGCTCACCACAGGGAATTGAAGCTTTCTTT. It codes for CASSPQGIEAFF.

The rearrangement uses TRBV20-1 and TRBJ2-6; TRBD1 matches 10 bases. Looked up from germline, CDR1 is DFQATT and CDR2 is SNEGSKA (reference sequence). V shed 2 bases and J 0 bases; nucleotides not matched to a gene: 7. This CDR3 has 18 amino acids. The CDR3 DNA reads as TGCAGTGCTAGACCCGGGACAGGGGCTGGCTCTGGGGCCAACGTCCTGACTTTC. This gives the protein CSARPGTGAGSGANVLTF.

This clonotype was picked up many times. The chain links TRBV9 to TRBJ2-7, with 7 bases fitting TRBD1. The germline V gene has CDR1 SGDLS and CDR2 YYNGEE. The CDR3 contains 14 residues. The trim removed 3 bases at V and 1 base at J, leaving 4 bases unmatched. This CDR3 is CASSGRDSSYEQYF. The CDR3 DNA sequence: TGTGCCAGCAGCGGACGGGACAGTTCCTACGAGCAGTACTTC. The full variable domain, rest sourced from reference TRBV9 and TRBJ2-7, is DSGVTQTPKHLITATGQRVTLRCSPRSGDLSVYWYQQSLDQGLQFLIQYYNGEERAKGNILERFSAQQFPDLHSELNLSSLELGDSALYFCASSGRDSSYEQYFGPGTRLTVT.